This T cell receptor beta chain appears in the sequencing data of a study of cytomegalovirus exposure and HLA in healthy donors. The study, taken as a whole, reports: Certain indistinguishable V segments, among them TRBV6-2 and TRBV6-3, were excluded.

Germline-derived CDR1 and CDR2 are SGDLS and YYNGEE. With 0 bases clipped from V and 7 bases from J, the junction kept 9 bases outside the gene matches. The CDR3 is 19 amino acids. Primers: 60 Vbeta forward and 13 Jbeta reverse. The authors' processing: Per a later analysis, the number of unique TCR beta chains was roughly 80 million, of which 9 million to 14 million were shared. Repertoires were generated with immunoSEQ multiplex PCR, while TCRdb's copy carries only in-frame clones and drops some. V, J and clone size reflect that table, while D and trimming were determined from the DNA. The sample includes around 210,000 clones. Comment on this clone: Its target is unknown.

The sequenced sample consisted of PBMCs. The J gene is TRBJ2-2, the V gene TRBV9; TRBD2 matches at 16 bases. The origin of this receptor is a girl aged 2 to 9 in good health and CMV-seropositive. This chain's CDR3 is CASSVVGLAGGLFHGELFF. CDR3 DNA: TGTGCCAGCAGCGTAGTGGGACTAGCGGGAGGGTTATTCCACGGGGAGCTGTTTTTT.